This paragraph reports one T cell receptor (beta chain). These data originate in a study of technical replicates of blood from several donors. This CDR3 has 15 residues. V shed 4 bases and J 1 base; nucleotides not matched to a gene: 6. Germline values: CDR1 SGDLS, CDR2 YYNGEE. Measured with immunoSEQ multiplex PCR; TCRdb has only the in-frame clones, and not every one. This table has more than 75,000 clones, about 92% appearing once. The V call is TRBV9, the J call TRBJ2-5; 8 positions agree with TRBD2. Sequenced: T cells isolated from PBMCs. The source is a human donor in good health. CDR3 DNA sequence: TGTGCCAGCAGCACATCGGGGGGGACCCAAGAGACCCAGTACTTC. This gives the protein CASSTSGGTQETQYF.